This T cell receptor (beta chain) was captured in a study of blood T cell repertoires in COVID-19. Only in-frame clones appear in the TCRdb table, and some are missing; sequencing was by immunoSEQ multiplex PCR. Here the sample spans 68,000 or so clones, about 86% being singletons. Germline V gene lookup returns CDR1 SGHRS and CDR2 YFSETQ. V lost 6 bases to trimming and J lost 3 bases, with 7 bases between them. CDR3 length equals 11 residues. This receptor was taken from a man between 50 and 59 years old with acute or convalescent COVID-19. This chain connects TRBV5-1 to TRBJ2-7, with D possibly matching TRBD2 (6 bases). Sequencing input: peripheral blood. The CDR3 region has the DNA TGCGCCAGCACGGACTACTACGAGCAGTACTTC. Translated: CASTDYYEQYF.